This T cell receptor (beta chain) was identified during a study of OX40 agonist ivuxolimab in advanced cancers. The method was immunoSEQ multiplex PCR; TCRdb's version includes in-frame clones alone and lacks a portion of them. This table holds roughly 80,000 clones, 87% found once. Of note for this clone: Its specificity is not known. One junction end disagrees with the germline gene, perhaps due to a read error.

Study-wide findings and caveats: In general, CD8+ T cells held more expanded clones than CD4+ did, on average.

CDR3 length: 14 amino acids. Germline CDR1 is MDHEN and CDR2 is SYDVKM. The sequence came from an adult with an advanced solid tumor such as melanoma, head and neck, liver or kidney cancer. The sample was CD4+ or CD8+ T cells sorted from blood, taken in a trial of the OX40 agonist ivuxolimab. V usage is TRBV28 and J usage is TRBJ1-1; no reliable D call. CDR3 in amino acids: CASGFRQSKTEAFF. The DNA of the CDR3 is TGTGCCAGCGGTTTCCGGCAATCGAAAACTGAAGCTTTCTTT. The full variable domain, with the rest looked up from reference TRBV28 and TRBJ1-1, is DVKVTQSSRYLVKRTGEKVFLECVQDMDHENMFWYRQDPGLGLRLIYFSYDVKMKEKGDIPEGYSVSREKKERFSLILESASTNQTSMYLCASGFRQSKTEAFFGQGTRLTVV.